The text below deals with one T cell receptor beta chain. This clone was observed once. It lacks a known antigen. No base quality information exists; no much larger clone differs at one position. The sample belongs to a study of T cell responses to AZD1222 COVID-19 vaccine (dated by TCRdb to the early 2020s). Background for the entire study: A total of around 240 trial participants underwent TCR sequencing, of whom some 200 had received two doses of AZD1222 and roughly 26 had received two doses of the MenACWY control vaccine. Trial participants were enrolled into age subgroups of 18-55, 56-69 and 70-plus years, which contained about 160, 30 and 59 TCR-sequenced participants, respectively.

Trimming accounts for 6 bases at V and 2 bases at J, while the number of junction bases matched to no gene is 6. The CDR3 covers 14 residues, taking in both the cysteine and the phenylalanine. Only CDR3 DNA is held: 42 bases, read in frame from base 1. CDR1 and CDR2, per the germline V gene, are MNHEY and SVGAGI. What the work shows at the level of the full study, not this receptor alone: Spike-specific TCR breadth and depth rose significantly after two AZD1222 doses compared with day 0 and with MenACWY recipients. Vaccine-associated CD4 TCRs spanned the whole spike protein, with dominant responses in regions 160-218 and 743-854. Conclusions about previously exposed vaccinees are limited because only six or seven AZD1222 recipients were SARS-CoV-2 seropositive at baseline. No day 14 peak-response samples were available, so repertoires were characterized only after the peak T cell response. In the small 56-69-year group, the increase in depth fell short of significance, most likely because of low power. Most participants were white British and females outnumbered males, and the authors suggested that clonal diversity may have been underestimated. Epitopes outside the regions mutated in the B.1.351 and B.1.1.7 variants were reportedly recognized by nearly half of the unique spike-specific TCRs.

Taken with the paper, the label for time point translates to: baseline before first vaccination. The treatment or condition tag for this specimen amounts to: meningococcal conjugate vaccine given as trial control. Vaccinee samples came from UK trials COV001 and COV002, including a single-blind randomized controlled phase 2/3 trial of AZD1222 (ChAdOx1 nCoV-19) in healthy adults. Trial participant PBMC samples were collected at day 0 and day 28 after the second dose for TCRbeta chain sequencing. The CDR3 regions of human TCRbeta chains were analyzed by immunosequencing. The paper's data handling went like this. Repertoire TCRs were checked for matches against a reference library of SARS-CoV-2-specific TCRs that had been generated using the MIRA antigen-specificity platform. Breadth was defined as the fraction of unique TCRs that were SARS-CoV-2-associated, and depth was defined as the fraction of total T cells that were SARS-CoV-2-associated. Using the MIRA data, every spike-specific TCR was mapped to the spike region that the TCR reacted to and assigned to either a CD4 or a CD8 class. Log10-transformed breadth and depth values were compared by one-way ANOVA with Sidak's multiple comparisons tests. TCRdb carries this immuneACCESS record with in-frame sequences only. Its versions omit some clonotypes, under half of them owing to an unresolved V gene in the studies checked, with the rest unexplained. V, J and clone size are taken as reported in that table, and D and trimming were inferred from the DNA itself. This sample gives about 190,000 clones in total; about nine tenths of them show up just once. About 3% of the sample is in the top ten clones.

The receptor chain draws on TRBV6-5 and TRBJ2-7; TRBD1 fits 8 bases in the junction. The sample here was peripheral blood, taken on day 0 of MenACWY control vaccination. This clonotype was obtained from an adult in good health. For the CDR3, the sequence is CASSRTGSPYEQYF. The nucleotide sequence is TGTGCCAGCAGCCGGACAGGGTCACCCTACGAGCAGTACTTC.